The 5 T cell receptor beta chains in this list originate from one sample, sequenced in a study of blood T cell repertoires in COVID-19. The table came from immunoSEQ multiplex PCR; TCRdb's copy has only in-frame clones and leaves some out. The sample lists approximately 200,000 clones, more than 70% occurring once. Sequencing was performed on peripheral blood. Receptors originate from a woman in her fifties or sixties with acute or convalescent COVID-19.

The chain couples TRBV2 to TRBJ2-6; maybe TRBD2 (5 bases). The CDR3 runs to 15 residues. Trimming pared 6 bases from V and 0 bases from J, leaving 9 bases between. The V gene's germline CDR1 is SNHLY and CDR2 FYNNEI. The DNA of the CDR3 is TGTGCCAGCAGGAGGGAGTTCTCTGGGGCCAACGTCCTGACTTTC. It is translated as CASRREFSGANVLTF.

This chain connects TRBV9 to TRBJ2-1, with 10 bases lining up with TRBD2. The CDR3 has 20 amino acids. CDR1 SGDLS and CDR2 YYNGEE come from the germline V gene. The trim removed 4 bases at V and 1 base at J, leaving 17 bases unmatched. CDR3: CASSRSGGTGAQASYNEQFF. The CDR3, as DNA: TGTGCCAGCAGCCGTAGCGGGGGGACTGGAGCCCAGGCTTCCTACAATGAGCAGTTCTTC.

This clone has at least ten counts. The chain has TRBV6-1 and TRBJ1-2, with D possibly TRBD1 on 5 matching bases. CDR1 is MNHNS, CDR2 SASEGT, per germline. Trimming left V 2 bases short and J 2 bases short, with 18 bases between. This CDR3 spans 17 amino acids. The CDR3 region has the DNA TGTGCCAGCAGTGAAAAGATTGGTCCAGGGCTCAACTATGGCTACACCTTC. Encoded protein: CASSEKIGPGLNYGYTF.

The CDR3 loop reads CASSRGVAGEKLNIQYF. The CDR3 DNA sequence: TGTGCCAGCAGCCGAGGGGTAGCGGGAGAAAAATTAAACATTCAGTACTTC. V gene TRBV7-7 combines with J gene TRBJ2-4; 9 nucleotides line up with TRBD2. This CDR3 contains 17 residues. V was clipped by 5 bases and J by 6 bases; unmatched bases: 14. Germline CDR1 reads SSHAT; CDR2 reads FNYEAQ (reference sequence).

The chain carries TRBV1 and TRBJ1-5; the table gives TRBD1 as D, unverified against the DNA. TRBV1 is a pseudogene segment. The CDR3 is made up of 16 amino acids. CDR3 bases: TGCACCAGCAGCCAAAGACGCGGACAGAGCAATCAGCCCCAGCATTTT. It is translated as CTSSQRRGQSNQPQHF.